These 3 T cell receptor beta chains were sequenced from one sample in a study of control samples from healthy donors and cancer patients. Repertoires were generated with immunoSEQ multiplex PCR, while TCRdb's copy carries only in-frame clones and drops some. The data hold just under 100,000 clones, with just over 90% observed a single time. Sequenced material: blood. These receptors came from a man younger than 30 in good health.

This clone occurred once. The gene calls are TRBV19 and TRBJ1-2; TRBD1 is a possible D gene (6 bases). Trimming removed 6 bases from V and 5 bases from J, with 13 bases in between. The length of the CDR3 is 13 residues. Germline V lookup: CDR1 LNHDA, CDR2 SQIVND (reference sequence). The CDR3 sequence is CASSQGYWYGYTF. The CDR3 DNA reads TGTGCCAGTAGCCAGGGGTATTGGTATGGCTACACCTTC.

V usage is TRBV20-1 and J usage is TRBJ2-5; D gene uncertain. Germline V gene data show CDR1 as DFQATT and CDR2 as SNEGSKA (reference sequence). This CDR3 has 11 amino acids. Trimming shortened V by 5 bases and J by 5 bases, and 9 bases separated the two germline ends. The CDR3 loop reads CSAWVLETQYF. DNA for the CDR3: TGCAGTGCTTGGGTTCTGGAGACCCAGTACTTC.

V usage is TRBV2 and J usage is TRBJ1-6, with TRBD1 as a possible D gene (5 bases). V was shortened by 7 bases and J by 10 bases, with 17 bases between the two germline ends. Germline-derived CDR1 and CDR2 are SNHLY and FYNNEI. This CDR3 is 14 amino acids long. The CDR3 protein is CASNSDSRGSPLHF. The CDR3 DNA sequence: TGTGCCAGCAACTCTGACAGTCGGGGCTCACCCCTCCACTTT.